This T cell receptor (beta chain) originates from a study of identifying expanded T cells in peripheral blood. Study outcomes and limitations: Clone count variance between roughly 2-week samples rose with total template count. Differentially abundant clones: roughly 1.2 between replicates, 15 to 17 at around 14 days, 18 to 20 at four.

In germline, CDR1 is WSHSY, CDR2 SAAADI. V shed 1 base and J shed 0 bases, with 16 bases lying between them. The CDR3 contains 17 residues. This clone was seen only once. Its specificity is not known. Measured with immunoSEQ multiplex PCR; TCRdb has only the in-frame clones, and not every one. Here the sample spans tens of thousands of clones, about four fifths being singletons. Collection occurred without any documented infections or immune events in donors. This sequence originates from a person between 18 and 75 years old in good health. This rearrangement joins TRBV10-2 to TRBJ2-7; a possible D gene is TRBD2 (7 bases). The sample taken for sequencing was blood. The CDR3 DNA is TGCGCCAGCAGTGAGTATGGCGGGGGCCGAAGCTCCTACGAGCAGTACGTC. Translating gives CASSEYGGGRSSYEQYV.